This T cell receptor (beta chain) was recorded in a study of identifying expanded T cells in peripheral blood. The CDR3 has 18 amino acids, counting both end residues. From germline, CDR1 is SNHLY and CDR2 FYNNEI. This clone was observed once. The DNA is left out, because the CDR3 cannot be placed on it with certainty; the CDR3 is given as TCRdb lists it. The data were produced by immunoSEQ multiplex PCR, yet TCRdb's version contains in-frame clones alone and is incomplete. The sample has 45,000 to 75,000 clones; roughly four fifths are singletons. The chain employs TRBV2 and TRBJ2-6; no check of the table's D call, TRBD2, against the DNA was made. What was sequenced was blood. The receptor's source is a person aged 18 to 75 in good health. The CDR3 here is CASSSSTSGFSGANVLTF.